This record concerns one T cell receptor beta chain sequence. This sample was taken from a study of blood T cells in healthy people across ages. In the study overall: About one barcoded TCR beta cDNA was captured per two T cells.

A second PCR of about 6 to 12 cycles used a sample-barcoded 5' primer and a J-beta primer mix. Each of the samples gave a minimum of 3 million paired-end reads that contained CDR3. TCRdb re-analysed the 5' RACE reads in MiXCR, keeping a single row per CDR3 protein. The sample yields some 1,000,000 distinct CDR3 sequences, 20% to 25% seen once. The V end lost 3 bases, the J end lost 7 bases, and 8 bases lay between the germline ends. The CDR3 runs 12 residues. CDR1 MDHEN and CDR2 SYDVKM come from the germline V gene. The data were also submitted as part of a second study, on T cells of mothers and their children. As that report states: The people who donated were a few healthy Caucasian mothers and their six children. Addition of sample barcodes and 2-4 random nucleotides occurred through the M1S primer of the second PCR.

V gene TRBV28 combines with J gene TRBJ2-3; D not certain. This sequence was found in a girl aged 2 to 9 in good health. Sequencing input: blood. The CDR3 region is CASSLFRNTQYF. The CDR3 DNA sequence: TGTGCCAGCAGTTTGTTCCGAAATACGCAGTATTTT.